The source of this TCR beta chain is a study of blood T cell repertoires in COVID-19. Study at large: COVID-19 samples, acute and convalescent, were from the United States, Italy and Spain.

Germline V gene data show CDR1 as SGHVS and CDR2 as FQNEAQ. After removal of 2 bases from V and 5 bases from J, the junction contained 5 bases not matched to a gene. This CDR3 is built from 15 residues. TCRdb's table, derived via immunoSEQ multiplex PCR, lists solely in-frame clones and lacks some. Of over 85,000 clones in the sample, nearly 90% were seen once. This clonotype originated in a man aged 45-60 years with active COVID-19. This rearrangement joins TRBV7-8 to TRBJ1-5, with 8 nucleotides matching TRBD1. Sequenced: peripheral blood. CDR3 in DNA: TGTGCCAGCAGCTTACAGGACAGGGTGTATCAGCCCCAGCATTTT. This sequence encodes CASSLQDRVYQPQHF. The full variable domain, completed using reference TRBV7-8 and TRBJ1-5, is GAGVSQSPRYKVAKRGQDVALRCDPISGHVSLFWYQQALGQGPEFLTYFQNEAQLDKSGLPSDRFFAERPEGSVSTLKIQRTQQEDSAVYLCASSLQDRVYQPQHFGDGTRLSIL.